The text below deals with one TCR beta chain. Its antigen is not identified. The data belong to a study of a mutant IDH1 vaccine in newly diagnosed glioma. In the study overall: Vaccines were begun 4-6 weeks after radiotherapy alone, or with temozolomide cycles. Earlier treatment was radiotherapy, temozolomide, or both, with most getting both. The study held visit V12 at week 35 and visit V13 at week 47.

Time point meaning: week 47, end of study. Every vaccine dose comprised 300 ug of mutant IDH1 20-mer peptide plus topical imiquimod. The donors' diagnosis was new WHO grade 3 or 4 astrocytoma that was IDH1-mutant and ATRX-lost. The assay was immunoSEQ multiplex PCR, and TCRdb's table has in-frame clones only and misses some. The sample contains about 94,000 clones, roughly nine tenths of which appear only once. Trimming took 4 bases from V and 2 from J, leaving 12 bases between them. Germline V gene data show CDR1 as SGHRS and CDR2 as YFSETQ. CDR3 length: 15 amino acids. Sample: PBMCs, taken from a glioma patient whose treatment included an IDH1 peptide vaccine. The V call is TRBV5-1, the J call TRBJ2-2, with D uncertain. The receptor comes from a woman between 50 and 59 years old with glioma. The CDR3 protein is CASSLRSLNTGELFF. In DNA form, the CDR3 reads TGCGCCAGCAGCCTTCGGTCCCTTAACACCGGGGAGCTGTTTTTT.